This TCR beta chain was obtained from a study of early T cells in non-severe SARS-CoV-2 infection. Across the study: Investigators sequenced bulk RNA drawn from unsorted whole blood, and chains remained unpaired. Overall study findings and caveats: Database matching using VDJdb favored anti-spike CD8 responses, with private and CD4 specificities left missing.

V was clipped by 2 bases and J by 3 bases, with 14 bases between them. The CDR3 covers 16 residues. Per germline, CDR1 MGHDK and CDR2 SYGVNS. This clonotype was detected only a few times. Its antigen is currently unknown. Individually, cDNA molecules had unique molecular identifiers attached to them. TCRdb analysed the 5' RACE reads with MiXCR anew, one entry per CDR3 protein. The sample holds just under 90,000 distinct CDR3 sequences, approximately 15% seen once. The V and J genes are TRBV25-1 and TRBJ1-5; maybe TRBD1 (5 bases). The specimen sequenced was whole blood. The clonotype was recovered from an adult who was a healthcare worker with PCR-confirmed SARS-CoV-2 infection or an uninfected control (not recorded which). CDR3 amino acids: CASSEGRAGLNQPQHF. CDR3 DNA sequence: TGTGCCAGCAGTGAAGGCAGGGCCGGGCTCAATCAGCCCCAGCATTTT.